Presented here are 20 T cell receptor beta chains from one specimen sequenced in a study of T cell changes during pregnancy in multiple sclerosis. The assay was immunoSEQ multiplex PCR, and TCRdb's table has in-frame clones only and misses some. The table has tens of thousands of clones, 90% seen once; the top ten hold around 2.3%. This sample comprised peripheral blood, obtained in the first trimester of pregnancy. The source of these receptors is a female donor in good health, enrolled as a control in a pregnancy study.

This clone was seen just once. The chain joins TRBV19 to TRBJ1-1; 9 positions agree with TRBD1. In germline, CDR1 is LNHDA, CDR2 SQIVND (reference sequence). The J segment lost 4 bases and the V segment lost 5 bases, leaving 11 bases of the junction unmatched. The CDR3 runs to 16 residues. The CDR3 loop reads CASSALGQGRATEAFF. CDR3 bases: TGTGCCAGTAGTGCCCTAGGACAGGGGAGGGCCACTGAAGCTTTCTTT.

The J gene is TRBJ2-2, the V gene TRBV28; tentatively, D is TRBD2 (6 bases). CDR3 length: 14 residues. The germline gives CDR1 MDHEN, CDR2 SYDVKM. V gave up 3 bases and J gave up 7 bases, with 12 bases separating them. CDR3 amino acids: CASSFTGELGELFF. Here the CDR3 DNA reads TGTGCCAGCAGTTTTACGGGAGAACTCGGGGAGCTGTTTTTT. The full variable domain, rest sourced from reference TRBV28 and TRBJ2-2, is DVKVTQSSRYLVKRTGEKVFLECVQDMDHENMFWYRQDPGLGLRLIYFSYDVKMKEKGDIPEGYSVSREKKERFSLILESASTNQTSMYLCASSFTGELGELFFGEGSRLTVL.

The V and J genes are TRBV9 and TRBJ1-5; a possible D gene is TRBD1 (6 bases). Germline V gene lookup returns CDR1 SGDLS and CDR2 YYNGEE. This CDR3 contains 17 residues. Deletions cut 2 bases from V and 0 bases from J, with 15 bases between. The CDR3 coding sequence is TGTGCCAGCAGCGTGAACAGGGCTGCGTATAGCAATCAGCCCCAGCATTTT. It translates to CASSVNRAAYSNQPQHF.

This clone was recorded once. The chain recombines TRBV5-6 with TRBJ2-5; TRBD1 matches 7 bases. Germline CDR1 SGHDT, CDR2 YYEEEE. V gave up 1 base and J gave up 1 base; unmatched junction bases: 10. The length of the CDR3 is 17 residues. CDR3 region: CASSLRVGTALQETQYF. The CDR3 nucleotides are TGTGCCAGCAGCTTGAGAGTGGGGACAGCCCTCCAAGAGACCCAGTACTTC.

The count of this clone is one. The chain combines TRBV5-6 with TRBJ1-4; 11 nucleotides agree with TRBD1. The CDR3 consists of 14 residues. Unmatched junction bases numbered 3, after V lost 3 bases and J lost 8 bases. The germline V gene has CDR1 SGHDT and CDR2 YYEEEE. CDR3 bases: TGTGCCAGCAGCTGGGACAGGGGGGTCGAAAAACTGTTTTTT. It translates to CASSWDRGVEKLFF. Filled out from reference TRBV5-6 and TRBJ1-4, the complete variable domain reads DAGVTQSPTHLIKTRGQQVTLRCSPKSGHDTVSWYQQALGQGPQFIFQYYEEEERQRGNFPDRFSGHQFPNYSSELNVNALLLGDSALYLCASSWDRGVEKLFFGSGTQLSVL.

The table lists this clone with a count of one. CDR3 sequence: CASSGAEKTQYF. The CDR3 nucleotides are TGTGCCAGCTCGGGGGCGGAGAAGACCCAGTACTTC. V and J are TRBV18 and TRBJ2-5; a weak D match, TRBD1 (6 bases). The CDR3 is 12 residues long. The germline V gene has CDR1 KGHSH and CDR2 LQKENI. V was shortened by 6 bases and J by 6 bases, with 11 bases between the two germline ends.

The J gene is TRBJ1-3, the V gene TRBV6-1; weak D call: TRBD1 (5 bases). The CDR3 contains 15 residues. Trimming took 6 bases from V and 4 from J, leaving 16 bases between them. Looked up from germline, CDR1 is MNHNS and CDR2 is SASEGT. Written as DNA, the CDR3 is TGTGCCAGCAGGGAGACAGTCCTCCGGGGAAACACCATATATTTT. It codes for CASRETVLRGNTIYF.

This clone was detected only a few times. The CDR3 coding sequence is TGTGCCAGCAGTCCCGGGACCTACGAGCAGTACTTC. Residues: CASSPGTYEQYF. The genes are TRBV27 and TRBJ2-7, with D perhaps matching TRBD2 (5 bases). The V gene's germline CDR1 is MNHEY and CDR2 SMNVEV (reference sequence). Between the trimmed V and J ends, which lost 5 bases and 2 bases, there was a span of 7 bases. This CDR3 comprises 12 residues.

The chain has TRBV27 and TRBJ2-7, with 10 bases aligning to TRBD1. The CDR3 contains 15 residues. CDR1 is MNHEY and CDR2 is SMNVEV in the germline V gene (reference sequence). V was pared by 2 bases and J by 5 bases, with 6 bases of the junction left unmatched. CDR3 loop: CASSLTGQGFHEQYF. The CDR3 DNA is TGTGCCAGCAGTTTAACGGGACAGGGGTTCCACGAGCAGTACTTC.

The rearrangement joins TRBV7-6 to TRBJ2-7; 14 bases agree with TRBD2. CDR1 and CDR2 from the germline V gene are SGHVS and FNYEAQ. The CDR3 loop spans 16 amino acids. V was pared by 4 bases and J by 3 bases, with 5 bases of the junction left unmatched. The CDR3 region has the DNA TGTGCCAGCAGCTCCGCCGGGACTAGCGGGAGCTACGAGCAGTACTTC. Protein product: CASSSAGTSGSYEQYF.

This clone was seen a handful of times. The CDR3 loop is CASSTGTAVWPQHF. The CDR3 coding sequence is TGTGCCAGCAGTACCGGGACAGCCGTGTGGCCCCAGCATTTT. V and J are TRBV2 and TRBJ1-5, with 7 bases aligning to TRBD1. V lost 5 bases to trimming and J lost 9 bases; unmatched junction nucleotides: 10. This CDR3 has 14 amino acids. CDR1 and CDR2 from the germline V gene are SNHLY and FYNNEI.

The CDR3 protein is CASSHEGQETQYF. Written as DNA, the CDR3 is TGTGCCAGCAGTCACGAGGGCCAAGAGACCCAGTACTTC. This sequence joins TRBV6-1 and TRBJ2-5, with a weak D call TRBD2 (5 bases). CDR1 is MNHNS, CDR2 SASEGT, per germline. The CDR3 covers 13 residues. Trimming cost V 5 bases and J 1 base, with 8 bases left between them.

The chain carries TRBV6-5 and TRBJ1-4, with 9 bases that match TRBD1. V shed 5 bases, J shed 3 bases, and the junction held 1 base outside the gene matches. In germline, CDR1 is MNHEY, CDR2 SVGAGI. The CDR3 loop spans 14 amino acids. CDR3 amino acids: CASSGDRANEKLFF. The CDR3 bases are TGTGCCAGCAGTGGGGACAGGGCTAATGAAAAACTGTTTTTT.

There are a few counts of this clone. This rearrangement joins TRBV7-8 to TRBJ1-5, with D unresolved. In germline, CDR1 is SGHVS, CDR2 FQNEAQ. Deletions cut 2 bases from V and 7 bases from J, with 6 bases between. This CDR3 spans 12 amino acids. CDR3 protein: CASSLSQQPQHF. CDR3 bases: TGTGCCAGCAGCTTAAGCCAACAGCCCCAGCATTTT.

This clone was found a few times. The genes are TRBV6-5 and TRBJ2-3; possibly TRBD2 for D (5 bases). Germline V gives CDR1 MNHEY, CDR2 SVGAGI. The V gene lost 7 bases and the J gene lost 6 bases, with 17 bases spanning the gap. This CDR3 spans 14 amino acids. The CDR3: CASTGGQGVDTQYF. The DNA of the CDR3 is TGTGCCAGCACGGGCGGGCAAGGCGTGGATACGCAGTATTTT.

This clone turned up a few times. This chain joins TRBV27 and TRBJ1-5; maybe TRBD1 (6 bases). The germline V and J ends were trimmed by 1 base and 7 bases, with 11 bases remaining between them. The CDR3 spans 14 residues. Germline-derived CDR1 and CDR2 are MNHEY and SMNVEV (reference sequence). The CDR3 nucleotides read TGTGCCAGCAGTTTATATGGAGGACAGCAGCCCCAGCATTTT. It translates to CASSLYGGQQPQHF.

V gene TRBV28 combines with J gene TRBJ1-2; the match to TRBD1 covers 8 bases. This CDR3 region has 13 residues. With 8 bases clipped from V and 4 bases from J, the junction kept 6 bases outside the gene matches. Germline CDR1 reads MDHEN; CDR2 reads SYDVKM. CDR3: CASHTGGVYGYTF. DNA for the CDR3: TGTGCCAGCCATACAGGGGGAGTCTATGGCTACACCTTC.

The V call is TRBV11-3, the J call TRBJ2-3, with a possible D match to TRBD1 (6 bases). The CDR3 has 14 residues. Trimming shortened V by 2 bases and J by 4 bases, and 10 bases separated the two germline ends. Germline CDR1 is SGHNT and CDR2 is YENEEA. The CDR3 DNA sequence: TGTGCCAGCAGCTTAACAGGGAGCTCAGATACGCAGTATTTT. This translates into CASSLTGSSDTQYF.

CDR3 residues: CASSGRRGSMNTEAFF. The CDR3 DNA reads as TGTGCCAGCAGCGGAAGGAGGGGTAGCATGAACACTGAAGCTTTCTTT. The chain has TRBV7-9 and TRBJ1-1; a possible D gene is TRBD1 (5 bases). The CDR3 is made up of 16 amino acids. The germline V gene encodes CDR1 SEHNR and CDR2 FQNEAQ (reference sequence). Deletions cut 5 bases from V and 0 bases from J, with 16 bases between.

The chain couples TRBV7-9 to TRBJ1-2; 10 bases are shared with TRBD1. The V gene end was trimmed by 2 bases and the J gene end by 4 bases; junction bases not matched to a gene: 10. The CDR3 loop spans 17 amino acids. Germline CDR1 is SEHNR and CDR2 is FQNEAQ (reference sequence). In DNA, the CDR3 is TGTGCCAGCAGCTTAAAAGACAGGGGGCCGGGCGGCTATGGCTACACCTTC. It encodes CASSLKDRGPGGYGYTF.